The 9 T cell receptor beta chains in this list originate from one sample, sequenced in a study of T-cell memory formation after mild COVID-19. TCRdb fed the 5' RACE reads into MiXCR, producing one record per CDR3 protein. The sample has about 270,000 distinct CDR3 sequences; 15% to 20% are singletons. Sequenced: PBMCs or a T cell subset sorted from them (not recorded which). These receptors all come from a young man who had mild COVID-19 (a few samples of this study predate the infection). Cell type and time point are not known.

This clonotype was counted a single time. This rearrangement joins TRBV28 to TRBJ2-1, with D possibly matching TRBD1 (5 bases). In germline, CDR1 is MDHEN, CDR2 SYDVKM. CDR3 length equals 16 residues. V shed 6 bases and J shed 6 bases, with 21 bases lying between them. The DNA for the CDR3 is TGTGCCAGCAGCCCCGGGTGGGGCGTGAGGTCCAATGAGCAGTTCTTC. Encoded protein: CASSPGWGVRSNEQFF.

CDR3 residues: CASSLLSSGGFSTGELFF. The CDR3 bases are TGCGCCAGCAGCTTGCTGTCTAGCGGGGGTTTCTCAACCGGGGAGCTGTTTTTT. The chain uses TRBV5-1 and TRBJ2-2; TRBD2 aligns across 10 bases. With V trimmed by 1 base and J by 5 bases, 11 bases remained unmatched. The CDR3 has 18 residues. CDR1 SGHRS and CDR2 YFSETQ come from the germline V gene.

Worth noting for this clonotype: This may be a read error: a much more frequent sequence differs by one nucleotide. The V and J genes are TRBV4-1 and TRBJ1-2; D is unclear. Per germline, CDR1 MGHRA and CDR2 YSYEKL. The CDR3 length is 14 residues. This chain's CDR3 is CDSSRPDAHYGYTF. The CDR3 DNA is TGCGACAGCAGCCGTCCGGACGCCCACTATGGCTACACCTTC.

This clonotype occurred a few times. The chain links TRBV7-9 to TRBJ2-7; 7 positions agree with TRBD1. Per germline, CDR1 SEHNR and CDR2 FQNEAQ (reference sequence). This CDR3 contains 12 residues. After removal of 5 bases from V and 6 bases from J, the junction contained 4 bases not matched to a gene. CDR3 DNA: TGTGCCAGCAGCCACCAGGGGGTCGAGCAGTACGTC. As protein: CASSHQGVEQYV.

V usage is TRBV5-5 and J usage is TRBJ2-3; a weak D match, TRBD1 (6 bases). The CDR3 consists of 16 residues. Trimming removed 6 bases from V and 2 bases from J, with 19 bases in between. Looked up from germline, CDR1 is SGHKS and CDR2 is YYEKEE (reference sequence). CDR3 sequence: CASITIPGQDTDTQYF. The CDR3 DNA reads as TGTGCCAGCATTACTATACCGGGACAAGACACAGATACGCAGTATTTT.

V is TRBV28 and J is TRBJ2-3; D is possibly TRBD2 (7 bases). Trimming cost V 3 bases and J 2 bases, with 12 bases left between them. This CDR3 has 15 amino acids. Per germline, CDR1 MDHEN and CDR2 SYDVKM. DNA of the CDR3: TGTGCCAGCAGTTTGGGCGGGGGCCTCACAGATACGCAGTATTTT. This gives the protein CASSLGGGLTDTQYF.

The chain uses TRBV15 and TRBJ1-5; the D gene is possibly TRBD1 (5 bases). The V gene lost 3 bases and the J gene lost 6 bases, with 6 bases spanning the gap. Germline V gene lookup returns CDR1 LNHNV and CDR2 YYDKDF (reference sequence). The length of the CDR3 is 12 residues. The CDR3 coding sequence is TGTGCCACCAGCAGGCAGGGTCAGCCCCAGCATTTT. Translating gives CATSRQGQPQHF.

The chain links TRBV12-3 or TRBV12-4 to TRBJ2-1, with D perhaps TRBD1 (6 bases). V lost 8 bases to trimming and J lost 9 bases, with 14 bases between them. This CDR3 spans 12 amino acids. CDR3 bases: TGTGCCAGCGGGGGCCCAAATAGTGAGCAGTTCTTC. Translation gives CASGGPNSEQFF.

This clonotype was picked up a small number of times. The chain uses TRBV6-5 and TRBJ1-2; tentative D call: TRBD1 (5 bases). The CDR3 sequence is 13 residues long. Trimming took off 4 bases at V and 8 bases at J, with 14 bases between the two ends. Germline V gene data show CDR1 as MNHEY and CDR2 as SVGAGI. CDR3 loop: CASSWGTTRGYTF. The CDR3 DNA reads as TGTGCCAGCAGTTGGGGGACCACGAGGGGCTACACCTTC.